This T cell receptor beta chain was obtained from a study of immune evolution from preneoplasia to lung adenocarcinoma. About the study: HLA loss of heterozygosity: roughly 7.5% AIS, over 12% MIA, around 35% ADC, none AAH.

Clones were sequenced by immunoSEQ multiplex PCR, and TCRdb holds only the in-frame ones, with some missing. The sample holds 9,500 to 14,000 clones, under 80% seen once. Between about 2014 and 2018, patients underwent resection in Japan or China. Germline V gene lookup returns CDR1 KGHSH and CDR2 LQKENI. The junction had 9 bases not matched to a gene; V was cut back by 0 bases and J by 9 bases. The CDR3 runs to 16 residues. The sample was FFPE minimally invasive lung adenocarcinoma tissue. The clonotype was recovered from a person aged 60 to 80 with lung adenocarcinoma. This chain joins TRBV18 and TRBJ2-1, with 9 bases lining up with TRBD2. In DNA form, the CDR3 reads TGTGCCAGCTCACCACCGTCTCTAGCGGGGAGGGGTGAGCAGTTCTTC. This gives the protein CASSPPSLAGRGEQFF.